This entry describes one TCR beta chain. This specimen comes from a study of CD8 T cells in Susac syndrome. V was clipped by 3 bases and J by 7 bases, with 7 bases between them. CDR3 length: 12 residues. Germline CDR1 and CDR2: SEHNR and FQNEAQ (reference sequence). RNA in amounts of about 0.5 to 1 ug was reverse transcribed with random hexamers. TCRdb redid the calling of the immunoSEQ multiplex PCR reads with MiXCR, one entry per CDR3 protein. The table includes about 120,000 distinct CDR3 sequences, 80% to 95% detected once. The material sequenced was CD4+ T cells from PBMCs. The chain carries TRBV7-9 and TRBJ1-5; D gene uncertain. This clonotype was obtained from a human donor in good health. CDR3 bases: TGTGCCAGCAGCTTGGGAGGACAGCCCCAGCATTTT. This sequence encodes CASSLGGQPQHF.